The clone carrying this T cell receptor beta chain was picked up a small number of times. Both iRepertoire HTBI primers and Arm-PCR of CDR3 regions were used to build the TCR beta libraries. Per the original data handling: Samples collectively showed 60 to 75 TRBV and some 14 TRBJ segments. TCRdb re-called the multiplex PCR reads through MiXCR, storing one row per CDR3 protein. The V and J calls were not made by the authors but by TCRdb's processing. Of about 350,000 distinct CDR3 sequences in the sample, 16% are singletons; the top ten hold about 32%. The data originate from a study of regulatory T cells in long-lasting Graves disease. The time point denotes: newly diagnosed GD, antithyroid drugs for less than 3 months. Scientists built the TCR library using RNA that was extracted from PBMCs. Staff took roughly 9.1 milliliters of peripheral blood and put it into EDTA tubes. The data also belong to a second study, concerning T cells in Graves' hyperthyroidism and ophthalmopathy.

This clonotype originated in a man aged 35 to 55 with Graves disease. The specimen was peripheral blood mononuclear cells (PBMCs), collected at new diagnosis, from a patient treated with antithyroid drugs.

The CDR3 reads CASSRAGHGYTF. CDR3 coding DNA: TGTGCCAGCAGCCGAGCTGGCCATGGCTACACCTTC. The J gene is TRBJ1-2, the V gene TRBV3-1; D is uncertain. V was clipped by 4 bases and J by 6 bases, with 9 bases between them. CDR1 and CDR2 (germline): LGHDT, YNNKEL (reference sequence). This CDR3 is 12 amino acids long.